This note documents a single T cell receptor (beta chain) sequence. Assay: immunoSEQ multiplex PCR; the TCRdb copy retains only in-frame clones and omits some. The sample lists fewer than 35,000 clones, about 93% occurring once. This sample was included in a study of T cell changes during pregnancy in multiple sclerosis. This CDR3 is built from 13 residues. Germline values: CDR1 MNHEY, CDR2 SVGAGI. V lost 2 bases to trimming and J lost 11 bases; unmatched junction nucleotides: 8. The origin of this receptor is a female donor with multiple sclerosis, enrolled in a pregnancy study. The genes are TRBV6-5 and TRBJ1-1, with 7 positions matching TRBD1. Sequenced material: CD4+ T cells from peripheral blood mononuclear cells, taken in the second trimester of pregnancy. The DNA of the CDR3 is TGTGCCAGCAGTTACGAGCAGGGGGGTGATGCTTTCTTT. It yields the protein CASSYEQGGDAFF.